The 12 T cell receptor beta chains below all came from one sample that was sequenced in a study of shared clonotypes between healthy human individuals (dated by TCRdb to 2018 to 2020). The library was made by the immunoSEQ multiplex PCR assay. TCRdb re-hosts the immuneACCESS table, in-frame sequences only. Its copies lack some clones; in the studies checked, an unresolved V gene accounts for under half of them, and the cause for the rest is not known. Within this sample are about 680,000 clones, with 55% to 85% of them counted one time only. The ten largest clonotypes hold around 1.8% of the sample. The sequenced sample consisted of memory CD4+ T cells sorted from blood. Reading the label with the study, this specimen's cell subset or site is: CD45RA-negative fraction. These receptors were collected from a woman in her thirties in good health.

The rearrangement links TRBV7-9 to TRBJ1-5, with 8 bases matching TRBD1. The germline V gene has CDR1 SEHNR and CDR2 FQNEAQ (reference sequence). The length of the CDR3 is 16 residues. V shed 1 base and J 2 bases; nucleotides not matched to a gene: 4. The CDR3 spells CASSLGGQVRNQPQHF. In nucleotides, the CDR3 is TGTGCCAGCAGCTTAGGGGGACAGGTCCGCAATCAGCCCCAGCATTTT.

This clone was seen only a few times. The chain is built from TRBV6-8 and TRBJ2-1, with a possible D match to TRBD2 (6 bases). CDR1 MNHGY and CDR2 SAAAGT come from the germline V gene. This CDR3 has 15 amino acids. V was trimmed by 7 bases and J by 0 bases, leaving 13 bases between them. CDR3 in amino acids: CASIVPTSSYNEQFF. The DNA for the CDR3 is TGTGCCAGCATTGTTCCGACTAGCTCCTACAATGAGCAGTTCTTC.

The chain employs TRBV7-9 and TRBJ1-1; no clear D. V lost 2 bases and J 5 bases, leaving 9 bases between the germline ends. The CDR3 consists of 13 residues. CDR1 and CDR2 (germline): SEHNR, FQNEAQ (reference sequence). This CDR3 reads CASSLRTGTEAFF. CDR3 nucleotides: TGTGCCAGCAGCTTAAGAACGGGGACTGAAGCTTTCTTT.

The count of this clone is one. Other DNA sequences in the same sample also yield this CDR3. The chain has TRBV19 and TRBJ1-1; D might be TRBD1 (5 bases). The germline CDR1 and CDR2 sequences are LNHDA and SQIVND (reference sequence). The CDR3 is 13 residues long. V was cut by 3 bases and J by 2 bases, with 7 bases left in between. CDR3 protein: CASSMTVNTEAFF. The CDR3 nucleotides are TGTGCCAGTAGTATGACAGTAAACACTGAAGCTTTCTTT.

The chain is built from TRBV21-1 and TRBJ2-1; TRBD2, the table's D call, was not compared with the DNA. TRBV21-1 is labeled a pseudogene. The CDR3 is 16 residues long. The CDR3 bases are TGTGCCAGCATGCAACTAGCGGAGCTACACTACAATGAGCAGTTCTTC. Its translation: CASMQLAELHYNEQFF.

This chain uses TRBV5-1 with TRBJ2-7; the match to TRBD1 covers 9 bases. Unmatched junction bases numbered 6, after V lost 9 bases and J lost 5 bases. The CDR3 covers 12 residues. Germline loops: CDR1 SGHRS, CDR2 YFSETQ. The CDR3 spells CANITGGNEQYF. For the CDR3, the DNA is TGCGCCAACATAACAGGGGGCAACGAGCAGTACTTC.

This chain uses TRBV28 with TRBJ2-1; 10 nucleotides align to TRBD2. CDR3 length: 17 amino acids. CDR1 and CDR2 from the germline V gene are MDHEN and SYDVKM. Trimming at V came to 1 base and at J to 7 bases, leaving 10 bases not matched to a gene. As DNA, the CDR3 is TGTGCCAGCAGTTTATATCGGTCTAGCGGGAGATATAATGAGCAGTTCTTC. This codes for CASSLYRSSGRYNEQFF.

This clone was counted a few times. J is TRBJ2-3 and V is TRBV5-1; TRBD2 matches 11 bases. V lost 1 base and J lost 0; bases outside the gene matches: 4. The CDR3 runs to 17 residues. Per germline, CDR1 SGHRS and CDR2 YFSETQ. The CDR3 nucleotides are TGCGCCAGCAGCTTGTGGGGGACTAGCGGTAGCACAGATACGCAGTATTTT. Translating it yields CASSLWGTSGSTDTQYF.

The CDR3 bases are TGTGCCTGGTCCGCAGGGGAGCCCTACAATGAGCAGTTCTTC. Amino acids: CAWSAGEPYNEQFF. The J gene is TRBJ2-1, the V gene TRBV30; maybe TRBD1 (6 bases). The CDR3 covers 14 residues. The germline V and J ends were trimmed by 5 bases and 2 bases, with 13 bases remaining between them. Per germline, CDR1 GTSNPN and CDR2 SVGIG (reference sequence). The full variable domain, with the rest looked up from reference TRBV30 and TRBJ2-1, is SQTIHQWPATLVQPVGSPLSLECTVEGTSNPNLYWYRQAAGRGLQLLFYSVGIGQISSEVPQNLSASRPQDRQFILSSKKLLLSDSGFYLCAWSAGEPYNEQFFGPGTRLTVL.

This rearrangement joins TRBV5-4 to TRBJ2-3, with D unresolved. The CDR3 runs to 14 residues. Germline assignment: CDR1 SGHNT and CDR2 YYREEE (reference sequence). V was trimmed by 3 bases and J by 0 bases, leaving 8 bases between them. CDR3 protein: CASSSGRSTDTQYF. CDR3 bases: TGTGCCAGCAGCTCCGGCCGGAGCACAGATACGCAGTATTTT.

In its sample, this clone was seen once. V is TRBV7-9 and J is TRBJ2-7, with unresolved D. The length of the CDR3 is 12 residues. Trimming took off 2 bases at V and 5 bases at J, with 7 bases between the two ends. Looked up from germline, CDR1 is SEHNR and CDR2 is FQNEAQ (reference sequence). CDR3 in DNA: TGTGCCAGCAGCTTACAGGCCCACGAGCAGTACTTC. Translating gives CASSLQAHEQYF.

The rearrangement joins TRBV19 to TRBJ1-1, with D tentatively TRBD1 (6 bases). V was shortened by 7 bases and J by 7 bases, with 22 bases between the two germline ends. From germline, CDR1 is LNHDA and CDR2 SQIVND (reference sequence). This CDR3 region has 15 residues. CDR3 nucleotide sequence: TGTGCCAGTACCCCGTTTTCAGGGGCCAATATTGAAGCTTTCTTT. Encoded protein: CASTPFSGANIEAFF.